Listed below are T cell receptor beta chains from one sample, sequenced in a study of cytomegalovirus exposure and HLA in healthy donors. The data were produced by immunoSEQ multiplex PCR, yet TCRdb's version contains in-frame clones alone and is incomplete. The table records 90,000 to 140,000 clones, about four fifths of them present only once. The sequenced sample consisted of PBMCs. These receptor sequences come from a man in his thirties or forties in good health and CMV-seronegative. Both conserved end residues are part of each CDR3. A D gene is named only where the DNA matches it firmly. Some rows have no size entry. The others give once, few or many, or a class for an expanded clone.

J: TRBJ1-6; V: TRBV5-8; D: TRBD1; size: .; DNA: TGTGCCAGCAGCCCGTGGACAGGGGATAACTCACCCCTCCACTTT; CDR3: CASSPWTGDNSPLHF
J: TRBJ2-5; V: TRBV9; D: .; size: .; DNA: TGTGCCAGCAGCGTAGGCCCCAGCCAAGAGACCCAGTACTTC; CDR3: CASSVGPSQETQYF
J: TRBJ2-3; V: TRBV2; D: .; size: .; DNA: TGTGCCAGCAGTGAACAGGGGAGCACAGATACGCAGTATTTT; CDR3: CASSEQGSTDTQYF
J: TRBJ1-6; V: TRBV6-5; D: .; size: .; DNA: TGTGCCAGCAGTTATGGGGGCCTAAATTCACCCCTCCACTTT; CDR3: CASSYGGLNSPLHF
J: TRBJ1-5; V: TRBV7-2; D: .; size: .; DNA: TGTGCCAGCAGCACCTCAACAGCTAGCAATCAGCCCCAGCATTTT; CDR3: CASSTSTASNQPQHF
J: TRBJ2-3; V: TRBV27; D: TRBD1; size: .; DNA: TGTGCCAGCAGTTTAGAGGGGGCGCGAACAGATACGCAGTATTTT; CDR3: CASSLEGARTDTQYF
J: TRBJ2-5; V: TRBV6-1; D: .; size: .; DNA: TGTGCCAGCAGTGAAATCGAGCGGGTAAAAGAGACCCAGTACTTC; CDR3: CASSEIERVKETQYF
J: TRBJ1-2; V: TRBV11-2; D: .; size: .; DNA: TGTGCCAGCAGCTTAGATCGAGGAGAGTATTATGGCTACACCTTC; CDR3: CASSLDRGEYYGYTF
J: TRBJ2-7; V: TRBV5-4; D: .; size: .; DNA: TGTGCCAGCAGCTTGTACCTCGGCTACGAGCAGTACTTC; CDR3: CASSLYLGYEQYF
J: TRBJ2-5; V: TRBV9; D: TRBD2; size: .; DNA: TGTGCCAGCAGCCCTCGTGGAGCGGGGGACCGGGAGACCCAGTACTTC; CDR3: CASSPRGAGDRETQYF
J: TRBJ1-1; V: TRBV7-2; D: .; size: .; DNA: TGTGCCAGCAGCTGGGAGGGAGGCGCGGCTTTCTTT; CDR3: CASSWEGGAAFF
J: TRBJ2-7; V: TRBV10-3; D: .; size: .; DNA: TGTGCCATCAGTGAGGCCCTCCAGGGGACCGAGCAGTACTTC; CDR3: CAISEALQGTEQYF
J: TRBJ1-6; V: TRBV7-9; D: .; size: .; DNA: TGTGCCAGCAGCCCCCAGGGGAACAATTCACCCCTCCACTTT; CDR3: CASSPQGNNSPLHF
J: TRBJ2-3; V: TRBV7-9; D: .; size: .; DNA: TGTGCCAGCAGCTTTAAGGTCGGGGCAGATACGCAGTATTTT; CDR3: CASSFKVGADTQYF
J: TRBJ2-3; V: TRBV5-5; D: TRBD1; size: few; DNA: TGTGCCAGCAGCTTGAAGGGGACAGGGACAGATACGCAGTATTTT; CDR3: CASSLKGTGTDTQYF
J: TRBJ2-7; V: TRBV5-1; D: TRBD1; size: .; DNA: TGCGCCAGCAGCTTCGGGACAGGGCAAACCTACGAGCAGTACTTC; CDR3: CASSFGTGQTYEQYF
J: TRBJ1-1; V: TRBV10-3; D: .; size: .; DNA: TGTGCCATCAGAGAACTACCGAACACTGAAGCTTTCTTT; CDR3: CAIRELPNTEAFF
J: TRBJ1-1; V: TRBV19; D: .; size: .; DNA: TGTGCCAGTAAGCAGACAGTGAACACTGAAGCTTTCTTT; CDR3: CASKQTVNTEAFF
J: TRBJ2-1; V: TRBV5-1; D: .; size: .; DNA: TGCGCCAGCAGCTTTCTCCCCGCGCAGGGGGGCTACAATGAGCAGTTCTTC; CDR3: CASSFLPAQGGYNEQFF
J: TRBJ1-1; V: TRBV2; D: TRBD1; size: few; DNA: TGTGCCAGCAGTGATACAGGGGCCCCCGAAGCTTTCTTT; CDR3: CASSDTGAPEAFF
J: TRBJ2-1; V: TRBV6-1; D: TRBD2; size: few; DNA: TGTGCCAGCAGTGTCCTAGCGGGAGAAAGCAATGAGCAGTTCTTC; CDR3: CASSVLAGESNEQFF
J: TRBJ2-3; V: TRBV5-4; D: .; size: .; DNA: TGTGCCAGCAGCTTGGTTGTCAGGGGCACAGATACGCAGTATTTT; CDR3: CASSLVVRGTDTQYF
J: TRBJ1-5; V: TRBV6-5; D: .; size: .; DNA: TGTGCCAGCAGTGCCTTGGACGAGGGGCCCCAGCATTTT; CDR3: CASSALDEGPQHF
J: TRBJ1-3; V: TRBV6-6; D: .; size: .; DNA: TGTGCCAGCCAGGGTGCGGGGAAAAATGGAAACACCATATATTTT; CDR3: CASQGAGKNGNTIYF
J: TRBJ2-1; V: TRBV5-1; D: .; size: .; DNA: TGCGCCAGCAGCCCTACGAACAGGGCGAATGAGCAGTTCTTC; CDR3: CASSPTNRANEQFF
J: TRBJ2-2; V: TRBV2; D: .; size: .; DNA: TGTGCCAGCGGGAGACCAGGGGACACCGGGGAGCTGTTTTTT; CDR3: CASGRPGDTGELFF
J: TRBJ1-5; V: TRBV27; D: .; size: .; DNA: TGTGCCAGCAGCCCGATGGGGGGACAGCCCCAGCATTTT; CDR3: CASSPMGGQPQHF
J: TRBJ1-1; V: TRBV5-4; D: .; size: few; DNA: TGTGCCAGCAGCTTGGCTGGGACAAGTGGTGAAGCTTTCTTT; CDR3: CASSLAGTSGEAFF
J: TRBJ2-1; V: TRBV5-1; D: TRBD1; size: .; DNA: TGCGCCTGCACTCAGGGGGACGCCTACAATGAGCAGTTCTTC; CDR3: CACTQGDAYNEQFF
J: TRBJ1-4; V: TRBV5-5; D: TRBD1; size: .; DNA: TGTGCCAGCAGCTCCGGGACAGGGGGCGCGGGTGAAAAACTGTTTTTT; CDR3: CASSSGTGGAGEKLFF
J: TRBJ1-1; V: TRBV5-6; D: .; size: .; DNA: TGTGCCAGCAGCTTTGGAGTGGCGGACACTGAAGCTTTCTTT; CDR3: CASSFGVADTEAFF
J: TRBJ2-1; V: TRBV9; D: .; size: .; DNA: TGTGCCAGCAGCGTAGCTGGACTGATATACAATGAGCAGTTCTTC; CDR3: CASSVAGLIYNEQFF
J: TRBJ1-5; V: TRBV30; D: TRBD1; size: .; DNA: TGTGCCTGGCGCCGGACAGGGGACAATCAGCCCCAGCATTTT; CDR3: CAWRRTGDNQPQHF
J: TRBJ2-7; V: TRBV19; D: .; size: few; DNA: TGTGCCAGTAGTATGGAACAGAGCTACGAGCAGTACTTC; CDR3: CASSMEQSYEQYF
J: TRBJ2-7; V: TRBV9; D: TRBD2; size: .; DNA: TGTGCCAGCAGCGTAGCGGCTAGCGGGGCCTCCTACGAGCAGTACTTC; CDR3: CASSVAASGASYEQYF
J: TRBJ2-7; V: TRBV2; D: TRBD1; size: .; DNA: TGTGCCAGCTCGCCTCGGACAGGCCCTTGGGAGCAGTACTTC; CDR3: CASSPRTGPWEQYF
J: TRBJ1-2; V: TRBV30; D: TRBD1; size: .; DNA: TGTGCCTCTCTGCCCCCCGGACAGGGAATATCGCTGGACTATGGCTACACCTTC; CDR3: CASLPPGQGISLDYGYTF
J: TRBJ1-5; V: TRBV6-6; D: .; size: .; DNA: TGTGCCAGCAGTTACACCGGACGGGACTGGCCCCAGCATTTT; CDR3: CASSYTGRDWPQHF
J: TRBJ2-1; V: TRBV6-1; D: TRBD2; size: .; DNA: TGTGCCCTTGGGACTAGCGCATACAATGAGCAGTTCTTC; CDR3: CALGTSAYNEQFF
J: TRBJ2-1; V: TRBV6-5; D: TRBD1; size: .; DNA: TGTGCCAGCAGTCAGTACAGGGGTGACGATGAGCAGTTCTTC; CDR3: CASSQYRGDDEQFF
J: TRBJ2-1; V: TRBV14; D: TRBD2; size: .; DNA: TGTGCCAGCAGCCCTCTAGCGGGAGATGCCTACAATGAGCAGTTCTTC; CDR3: CASSPLAGDAYNEQFF